This T cell receptor beta chain was recorded in a study of prognosis after radiotherapy for stage I lung cancer. Study results and limitations: Patients with distant metastases had lower Shannon entropy after stereotactic body radiation therapy.

In this sample, this clonotype turned up many times. The antigen is not known. Multiplex PCR, run in two rounds, amplified TCR beta CDR3 from genomic DNA. Primers were specific to each TRBV and TRBJ gene in first-round PCR. TCRdb re-called the multiplex PCR reads with MiXCR, one entry per CDR3 protein. The table shows some 38,000 distinct CDR3 sequences, with less than 25% occurring only once. The CDR3 sequence is 13 residues long. Germline V gene sequence: CDR1 MDHEN, CDR2 SYDVKM. The germline V and J ends were trimmed by 7 bases and 3 bases, with 9 bases remaining between them. V usage is TRBV28 and J usage is TRBJ1-4; D is uncertain. This clonotype was sampled from a donor of 50 years or more with non-small cell lung cancer. Here the sequenced sample was PBMCs, taken before or after stereotactic body radiation therapy (not recorded which). The CDR3 loop reads CASNQVANEKLFF. In DNA, the CDR3 is TGTGCCAGCAATCAGGTGGCTAATGAAAAACTGTTTTTT.